These 8 T cell receptor beta chains share one sample of origin, sequenced in a study of T cell clonotyping in hematopoietic cell transplantation. Produced via immunoSEQ multiplex PCR; TCRdb's table is partial and in-frame only. The repertoire holds 15,000 to 20,000 clones, with approximately 79% as singletons. The sample was peripheral blood mononuclear cells. These receptors were obtained from a man in his 60s in good health. Some clones in this sample may be carry-over from other donors' samples.

This chain links TRBV4-2 with TRBJ2-7; D possibly matches TRBD1 or TRBD2 (5 bases each). CDR3 size: 15 residues. V lost 4 bases and J 0 bases, leaving 13 bases between the germline ends. Looked up from germline, CDR1 is LGHNA and CDR2 is YNFKEQ. The CDR3 reads CASSLGGTDSYEQYF. In nucleotides, the CDR3 is TGTGCCAGCAGCCTTGGTGGGACGGACTCCTACGAGCAGTACTTC.

The chain links TRBV28 to TRBJ1-5; TRBD1 is a possible D gene (6 bases). Germline assignment: CDR1 MDHEN and CDR2 SYDVKM. Trimming shortened V by 2 bases and J by 5 bases, and 13 bases separated the two germline ends. The CDR3 covers 15 residues. The CDR3 is CASSLTTGLYQPQHF. The CDR3 nucleotides are TGTGCCAGCAGTTTAACGACAGGTCTTTATCAGCCCCAGCATTTT.

V is TRBV27 and J is TRBJ1-5, with 7 bases aligning to TRBD1. The CDR3 length is 14 residues. Germline V CDR1 and CDR2: MNHEY, SMNVEV (reference sequence). J was trimmed by 1 base and V by 6 bases; bases with no gene match: 3. The CDR3 region is CASRTGTSNQPQHF. CDR3 nucleotides: TGTGCCAGCAGGACAGGGACGAGCAATCAGCCCCAGCATTTT.

The chain couples TRBV30 to TRBJ2-7, with D possibly TRBD1 on 6 matching bases. Trimming removed 3 bases from V and 4 bases from J, with 13 bases in between. Germline loops: CDR1 GTSNPN, CDR2 SVGIG (reference sequence). The length of the CDR3 is 13 residues. The CDR3 sequence is CAWSNRVGYEQYF. The CDR3 coding sequence is TGTGCCTGGAGCAACAGGGTGGGTTACGAGCAGTACTTC. The entire variable domain, with the rest obtained from reference TRBV30 and TRBJ2-7, is as follows: SQTIHQWPATLVQPVGSPLSLECTVEGTSNPNLYWYRQAAGRGLQLLFYSVGIGQISSEVPQNLSASRPQDRQFILSSKKLLLSDSGFYLCAWSNRVGYEQYFGPGTRLTVT.

CDR3 region: CSARIAGTAQRELFF. The DNA of the CDR3 is TGCAGCGCCCGCATAGCCGGGACAGCTCAAAGGGAGCTGTTTTTT. The chain joins TRBV29-1 to TRBJ2-2; 7 positions agree with TRBD1. Germline CDR1 SQVTM, CDR2 ANQGSEA. Losses at the gene ends were 7 bases for V and 9 bases for J; bases not matched to a gene: 17. The CDR3 has 15 amino acids.

The rearrangement links TRBV5-1 to TRBJ1-4, with a weak D call TRBD1 (6 bases). The CDR3 is made up of 14 amino acids. Trimming shortened V by 7 bases and J by 8 bases, and 18 bases separated the two germline ends. CDR1 SGHRS and CDR2 YFSETQ come from the germline V gene. CDR3 bases: TGCGCCAGCCGCCAGGGGACGGACCGCGAAAAACTGTTTTTT. This sequence encodes CASRQGTDREKLFF.

The chain joins TRBV29-1 to TRBJ1-1; a possible D gene is TRBD1 (5 bases). In germline, CDR1 is SQVTM, CDR2 ANQGSEA. The CDR3 is 15 residues long. Between the trimmed V and J ends, which lost 7 bases and 1 base, there was a span of 19 bases. The CDR3 loop reads CSARYGEGPNTEAFF. In nucleotides, the CDR3 is TGCAGCGCGCGATACGGGGAGGGACCGAACACTGAAGCTTTCTTT.

This chain joins TRBV4-1 and TRBJ2-7, with 8 nucleotides matching TRBD1. V shed 0 bases, J shed 5 bases, and the junction held 6 bases outside the gene matches. The length of the CDR3 is 15 residues. Germline V gives CDR1 MGHRA, CDR2 YSYEKL. This chain's CDR3 is CASSQDRTGSNEQYF. Here the CDR3 DNA reads TGCGCCAGCAGCCAAGACCGGACAGGGTCCAACGAGCAGTACTTC.